A selection of T cell receptor beta chains follows, all from one sample in a study of blood T cell repertoires in COVID-19. The table came from immunoSEQ multiplex PCR; TCRdb's copy has only in-frame clones and leaves some out. Here the sample spans roughly 140,000 clones, 75% to 90% being singletons. The sequenced sample consisted of peripheral blood. The receptor source for this set is a man aged 60 to 69 with acute or convalescent COVID-19. CDR3s include the opening cysteine and the closing phenylalanine or tryptophan. The D gene is left open where the match is weak. The listing skips clone size in some rows; elsewhere it reads once, few, many or a size class.

d_gene,len,v_gene,j_gene,abundance,CDR3nt,CDR3aa
TRBD1,14,TRBV5-4,TRBJ1-1,NA,TGTGCCAGCAGCTTGACAGGGGGGAACACTGAAGCTTTCTTT,CASSLTGGNTEAFF
NA,12,TRBV14,TRBJ2-1,NA,TGTGCCAGCAGCCAGGAACTAGGAGAGCAGTTCTTC,CASSQELGEQFF
NA,16,TRBV7-9,TRBJ2-7,NA,TGTGCCAGCAGCTTAGCGCTGAGACATGGATCCTACGAGCAGTACTTC,CASSLALRHGSYEQYF
NA,14,TRBV4-3,TRBJ2-6,NA,TGCGCCAGCAGCCTAATTTCTGGGGCCAACGTCCTGACTTTC,CASSLISGANVLTF
NA,16,TRBV27,TRBJ1-2,NA,TGTGCCACTCTCTATCGAGGGGCGGGGTTCAACTATGGCTACACCTTC,CATLYRGAGFNYGYTF
NA,13,TRBV6-5,TRBJ1-2,NA,TGTGCCAGCAGTTCCTCGGAGGGGAAAGGCTACACCTTC,CASSSSEGKGYTF
TRBD1,15,TRBV27,TRBJ1-6,once,TGTGCCAGCAGTTTGTCCGGACAGGGGATTTCACCCCTCCACTTT,CASSLSGQGISPLHF
TRBD1,16,TRBV19,TRBJ2-2,NA,TGTGCCAGTACCCTTGCCGGGACAGGGATCACCGGGGAGCTGTTTTTT,CASTLAGTGITGELFF
TRBD1,14,TRBV7-8,TRBJ1-6,NA,TGTGCCAGCAGCTTCGACAGGGTACGTTCACCCCTCCACTTT,CASSFDRVRSPLHF
TRBD2,16,TRBV5-4,TRBJ2-7,NA,TGTGCCAGCAGCTTGGCCGGGCGGGGGGGTCTCTACGAGCAGTACTTC,CASSLAGRGGLYEQYF
TRBD1,14,TRBV19,TRBJ1-1,NA,TGTGCCAGTAGTCCGACAGGGACGAACACTGAAGCTTTCTTT,CASSPTGTNTEAFF
TRBD2,13,TRBV28,TRBJ2-1,NA,TGTGCCATCCAGACTAGCGGGTACAATGAGCAGTTCTTC,CAIQTSGYNEQFF
TRBD1,15,TRBV7-9,TRBJ2-7,NA,TGTGCCAGCAGCCCTCTCCTCCGGGACAGGGACGAGCAGTACTTC,CASSPLLRDRDEQYF
TRBD2,14,TRBV4-2,TRBJ2-7,NA,TGTGCCAGCAGCCCGACAGCGGGGGACTACGAGCAGTACTTC,CASSPTAGDYEQYF
NA,15,TRBV7-9,TRBJ2-5,NA,TGTGCCAGCAGCTTGATTGAGGGCCGGCGGGAGACCCAGTACTTC,CASSLIEGRRETQYF
NA,17,TRBV21-1,TRBJ2-5,NA,TGTGCCAGCAGCACGCACCGCGGGCGGGGGGGGAGAGAGACCCAGTACTTC,CASSTHRGRGGRETQYF
TRBD1,13,TRBV19,TRBJ2-7,NA,TGTGCCAGTAGTATGGGACAGGGTGGCGAGCAGTACTTC,CASSMGQGGEQYF
NA,14,TRBV27,TRBJ1-5,NA,TGTGCCAGCAGTTTAAGGCAGGGTAATCAGCCCCAGCATTTT,CASSLRQGNQPQHF
TRBD1,13,TRBV3-1/TRBV3-2,TRBJ2-5,once,TGTGCCAGCAGCCAGGACAGGGCAGAGACCCAGTACTTC,CASSQDRAETQYF
NA,14,TRBV7-6,TRBJ1-4,NA,TGTGCCAGCAGCTTGGGTGCGGGTAATGAAAAACTGTTTTTT,CASSLGAGNEKLFF
NA,15,TRBV7-9,TRBJ2-7,few,TGTGCCAGCAGTTTCCGGGGGGCCGTCTCCTACGAGCAGTACTTC,CASSFRGAVSYEQYF
NA,16,TRBV5-1,TRBJ2-3,NA,TGCGCCAGCAGCCCCAGGGGTGGAGTAAACACAGATACGCAGTATTTT,CASSPRGGVNTDTQYF
NA,16,TRBV6-5,TRBJ2-7,NA,TGTGCCAGCAGTTACTGGTCAAGGACAGCCGCCTACGAGCAGTACTTC,CASSYWSRTAAYEQYF
TRBD2,14,TRBV29-1,TRBJ2-3,NA,TGCAGCGCCGAACTAGCGGGGGGAACAGATACGCAGTATTTT,CSAELAGGTDTQYF
NA,16,TRBV7-3,TRBJ2-6,few,TGTGCCAGCAGCTTAACAGGGAGCTCTGGGGCCAACGTCCTGACTTTC,CASSLTGSSGANVLTF
NA,16,TRBV9,TRBJ1-3,NA,TGTGCCAGCAGCGTAGACCCCACAGGGTCTGGAAACACCATATATTTT,CASSVDPTGSGNTIYF
TRBD1,13,TRBV6-2/TRBV6-3,TRBJ2-1,NA,TGTGCCAGCAGTTATGTAGCCTGGGACAGCCAGTTCTTC,CASSYVAWDSQFF
NA,18,TRBV6-1,TRBJ2-6,NA,TGTGCCAGCAGTAAAGTGACTGTGGGGGGCTCTGGGGCCAACGTCCTGACTTTC,CASSKVTVGGSGANVLTF
TRBD2,15,TRBV6-5,TRBJ2-1,NA,TGTGCCAGCAGTTACACGCGGCTAGCGGGGGGGGAGCAGTTCTTC,CASSYTRLAGGEQFF
TRBD2,16,TRBV5-4,TRBJ2-1,few,TGTGCCAGCAGCATCCCTCAGGGACTAGGGGTGTCTGAGCAGTTCTTC,CASSIPQGLGVSEQFF
TRBD2,14,TRBV9,TRBJ2-1,NA,TGTGCCAGCAGTGCGGGGGGGCTGTACAATGAGCAGTTCTTC,CASSAGGLYNEQFF
NA,13,TRBV7-3,TRBJ2-1,NA,TGTGCCAGCAGCCCGCGACAGGACAATGAGCAGTTCTTC,CASSPRQDNEQFF
NA,15,TRBV19,TRBJ1-2,NA,TGTGCCAGTAGTACAACCTACAGGGTTTCTGGTGGCTACACCTTC,CASSTTYRVSGGYTF
TRBD1,14,TRBV30,TRBJ1-2,NA,TGTGCCTGGGACAGGGGGGGACGTAACTATGGCTACACCTTC,CAWDRGGRNYGYTF
NA,14,TRBV18,TRBJ2-1,NA,TGTGCCAGCTCACCCCGCAGCGAGTTGAATGAGCAGTTCTTC,CASSPRSELNEQFF
TRBD1,16,TRBV7-9,TRBJ2-7,NA,TGTGCCAGCAGCCAACCCCCCGGGACAGTGACCTACGAGCAGTACTTC,CASSQPPGTVTYEQYF
TRBD2,14,TRBV25-1,TRBJ2-7,once,TGTGCCAGCAATGGCGGGAGGGCCGGAGACGAGCAGTACTTC,CASNGGRAGDEQYF
TRBD1,16,TRBV6-5,TRBJ1-1,NA,TGTGCCAGCAGTTACTCGAAGGGGGCCCTGAACACTGAAGCTTTCTTT,CASSYSKGALNTEAFF
TRBD2,14,TRBV9,TRBJ2-3,NA,TGTGCCAGCACCCGGACGGGGGGAACAGATACGCAGTATTTT,CASTRTGGTDTQYF
NA,15,TRBV7-9,TRBJ2-7,NA,TGTGCCAGCAGCTTAGGGGGCGGGAAGCCGGGAGAGCAGTACTTC,CASSLGGGKPGEQYF
TRBD2,16,TRBV7-2,TRBJ2-5,few,TGTGCCAGCAGCTTTTCGGGACTAGCGGGGCGAGAGACCCAGTACTTC,CASSFSGLAGRETQYF
NA,14,TRBV5-3,TRBJ2-7,once,TGTGCCAGAAGCTTGCCTTCTCCGAGTAAGAGGGCCCCTTTC,CARSLPSPSKRAPF
NA,12,TRBV6-2/TRBV6-3,TRBJ2-3,NA,TGTGCCAGCAGTTACGTGGCCGATACGCAGTATTTT,CASSYVADTQYF
NA,13,TRBV7-2,TRBJ2-1,NA,TGTGCCAGCAGCCTGAATGAGGTCAATGAGCAGTTCTTC,CASSLNEVNEQFF